This passage covers 16 T cell receptor beta chains from one sample sequenced in a study of blood T cell repertoires in COVID-19. The table came from immunoSEQ multiplex PCR; TCRdb's copy has only in-frame clones and leaves some out. The data hold 250,000 to 300,000 clones, with roughly 85% observed a single time. Input material: peripheral blood. These receptor sequences come from a man aged 50-60 years with active or convalescent COVID-19.

CDR3 sequence reads: CASSAGGALSGGNTIYF. DNA of the CDR3: TGTGCCAGCAGCGCAGGGGGCGCTTTGTCGGGGGGAAACACCATATATTTT. The genes are TRBV9 and TRBJ1-3; 8 bases fit TRBD1. Trimming at V came to 3 bases and at J to 4 bases, leaving 12 bases not matched to a gene. There are 17 residues in the CDR3. Germline values: CDR1 SGDLS, CDR2 YYNGEE.

The chain recombines TRBV7-9 with TRBJ2-5; no definite D call. The CDR3 contains 13 residues. The V and J ends lost 3 bases and 4 bases respectively, with 9 bases between them. Looked up from germline, CDR1 is SEHNR and CDR2 is FQNEAQ (reference sequence). Written as DNA, the CDR3 is TGTGCCAGCAGCTTTCGTAGCAGAGAGACCCAGTACTTC. Its protein product is CASSFRSRETQYF.

The chain joins TRBV4-1 to TRBJ1-2, with no clear D. The length of the CDR3 is 13 residues. Germline CDR1 is MGHRA and CDR2 is YSYEKL. V lost 2 bases to trimming and J lost 4 bases, with 8 bases between them. For the CDR3, the DNA is TGCGCCAGCAGCCAAAGTCTCAGCTATGGCTACACCTTC. It translates to CASSQSLSYGYTF.

V is TRBV7-8 and J is TRBJ1-1; 11 bases are a match to TRBD1. In germline, CDR1 is SGHVS, CDR2 FQNEAQ. This CDR3 comprises 16 residues. V lost 5 bases, J lost 5 bases, and 10 bases stayed unmatched. The CDR3 bases are TGTGCCAGCAGCAATACGGAGGACAGGGGGCCAACTGAAGCTTTCTTT. It encodes CASSNTEDRGPTEAFF.

The chain links TRBV7-6 to TRBJ2-7, with TRBD2 identical over 13 bases. Germline V gene data show CDR1 as SGHVS and CDR2 as FNYEAQ. This CDR3 spans 15 amino acids. Losses at the gene ends were 4 bases for V and 7 bases for J; bases not matched to a gene: 7. The CDR3 is CASSSPTSGRPEQYF. The CDR3 DNA reads TGTGCCAGCAGCTCCCCGACTAGCGGGAGGCCGGAGCAGTACTTC.

The chain combines TRBV12-5 with TRBJ1-5, with D maybe TRBD1 (5 bases). The CDR3 is 14 amino acids. The V end was cut by 7 bases, the J end by 7 bases, with 17 bases between. The germline gives CDR1 LGHNT, CDR2 FRNRAP. CDR3 coding DNA: TGTGCTAGTGCCCAGTGGGGGGTTGACCAGCCCCAGCATTTT. Its protein is CASAQWGVDQPQHF.

This clone was detected once. The gene calls are TRBV5-1 and TRBJ2-1; 7 nucleotides agree with TRBD2. V lost 7 bases and J lost 5; bases outside the gene matches: 6. Germline V gene sequence: CDR1 SGHRS, CDR2 YFSETQ. CDR3 size: 13 residues. DNA of the CDR3: TGCGCCAGCGGTAGGGGAGGGAACAATGAGCAGTTCTTC. Its protein is CASGRGGNNEQFF.

This CDR3 reads CASGRSGQGNYGYTF. DNA of the CDR3: TGTGCTAGTGGTCGGTCAGGACAGGGGAACTATGGCTACACCTTC. The V gene is TRBV12-5, the J gene TRBJ1-2, with 9 positions matching TRBD1. Germline CDR1 is LGHNT and CDR2 is FRNRAP. The CDR3 runs 15 residues. V lost 5 bases and J lost 2; bases outside the gene matches: 6. Supplemented by reference TRBV12-5 and TRBJ1-2, the full variable domain reads DARVTQTPRHKVTEMGQEVTMRCQPILGHNTVFWYRQTMMQGLELLAYFRNRAPLDDSGMPKDRFSAEMPDATLATLKIQPSEPRDSAVYFCASGRSGQGNYGYTFGSGTRLTVV.

The CDR3 sequence: CAISGSYEQYF. The CDR3 nucleotides read TGTGCCATTAGCGGGAGCTACGAGCAGTACTTC. The rearrangement uses TRBV2 and TRBJ2-7; TRBD2 matches 9 bases. Per the germline V gene, CDR1 is SNHLY and CDR2 is FYNNEI. Losses at the gene ends were 10 bases for V and 3 bases for J; bases not matched to a gene: 1. The CDR3 spans 11 residues.

This clone occurred once. This chain connects TRBV12-2 to TRBJ2-7; the table's TRBD1 call for D was not verified on the DNA. TRBV12-2 is a pseudogene locus. The CDR3 consists of 11 residues. The CDR3 protein is CASRLGSEQYF. The CDR3 nucleotides read TGTGCAAGTCGCCTTGGCTCCGAGCAGTACTTC.

The CDR3 DNA is TGTGCCAGCAGACCTGACAGGGCCCAAGTCGCGAACACTGAAGCTTTCTTT. Its translation is CASRPDRAQVANTEAFF. This sequence joins TRBV28 and TRBJ1-1, with 7 bases lining up with TRBD1. Per the germline V gene, CDR1 is MDHEN and CDR2 is SYDVKM. Trimming at V came to 6 bases and at J to 1 base, leaving 14 bases not matched to a gene. The CDR3 is 17 residues long.

J is TRBJ1-2 and V is TRBV23-1; 9 bases are a match to TRBD1. TRBV23-1 is flagged as an ORF with uncertain function. V was clipped by 7 bases and J by 4 bases; unmatched bases: 16. The CDR3 is made up of 17 amino acids. CDR3 bases: TGCGCCAGCAACTCCGGACAGGGGCCAACCCCCATCTATGGCTACACCTTC. Its translation: CASNSGQGPTPIYGYTF.

This clone was observed a single time. The chain has TRBV27 and TRBJ2-3; 7 bases align to TRBD1. Trimming took 5 bases from V and 2 from J; bases not matched to a gene: 4. The CDR3 has 14 amino acids. Per germline, CDR1 MNHEY and CDR2 SMNVEV (reference sequence). The CDR3 sequence: CASSRQGPTDTQYF. In DNA form, the CDR3 reads TGTGCCAGCAGTAGACAGGGCCCCACAGATACGCAGTATTTT.

V is TRBV5-1 and J is TRBJ2-7; D is perhaps TRBD1 (6 bases). Trimming shortened V by 5 bases and J by 2 bases, and 17 bases separated the two germline ends. This CDR3 region has 15 residues. Germline lookup yields CDR1 SGHRS and CDR2 YFSETQ. This CDR3 reads CASRYRDTSTYEQYF. CDR3 nucleotides: TGCGCCAGCAGATACCGGGACACAAGTACCTACGAGCAGTACTTC.

The V gene is TRBV6-5, the J gene TRBJ1-3, with D hard to call. This CDR3 is 13 amino acids long. CDR1 and CDR2 from the germline V gene are MNHEY and SVGAGI. The V end lost 11 bases, the J end lost 4 bases, and 15 bases lay between the germline ends. The CDR3 reads CASHPGAGNTIYF. In nucleotides, the CDR3 is TGTGCCTCCCACCCCGGTGCGGGAAACACCATATATTTT.

The chain is built from TRBV18 and TRBJ2-1; 9 nucleotides line up with TRBD1. V lost 3 bases to trimming and J lost 16 bases; unmatched junction nucleotides: 4. From germline, CDR1 is KGHSH and CDR2 LQKENI. CDR3 length: 11 amino acids. DNA of the CDR3: TGTGCCAGCTCACCCGGGACAGGGTTCTTCTTC. Residues: CASSPGTGFFF.